This passage covers 15 T cell receptor beta chains from one sample sequenced in a study of T-cell reconstitution after alpha-beta-depleted transplantation in children (TCRdb year 2016). What the treatment or condition label conveys for this sample: allogeneic hematopoietic cell transplantation with graft depleted of TCRalphabeta T cells and CD19 B cells. Libraries were built with PCR. TCRdb names Illumina HiSeq 2500 as the instrument used. To normalize quantification of the TCRbeta repertoire, the TCR libraries were built with molecular barcoding that relied on unique molecular identifiers. Using fastp at Q25 and MiXCR, TCRdb reprocessed the public reads and kept productive beta chains. When rows share a CDR3 protein, they turn into one entry using the most common DNA and genes. The sample table lists approximately 500,000 distinct CDR3 sequences, roughly a tenth of them with a count of one. The leading ten clones occupy around 2% of the sample.

Here the sequenced sample was PBMCs, taken before TCRalphabeta/CD19-depleted stem cell transplant. All receptors come from a child between 2 and 9 years old with inherited bone marrow failure, due to receive a stem cell transplant.

This clonotype was counted many times. The chain joins TRBV6-2 or TRBV6-3 to TRBJ2-1, with D perhaps being TRBD1 or TRBD2 (5 bases each). Germline CDR1 is MNHEY and CDR2 is SVGEGT. The ends were cut back, 5 bases at V and 9 bases at J, with 11 bases in the middle. This CDR3 region has 12 residues. DNA for the CDR3: TGTGCCAGCAGTCAGGGACGGGCTGAGCAGTTCTTC. Translation: CASSQGRAEQFF.

Many counts were recorded for this clonotype. The CDR3 DNA follows: TGTGCCAGCAGGCGGACGGGACTAGGATCCTACGAGCAGTACTTC. This encodes CASRRTGLGSYEQYF. This chain uses TRBV6-5 with TRBJ2-7, with 8 bases lining up with TRBD2. The CDR3 sequence is 15 residues long. Unmatched junction bases numbered 8, after V lost 6 bases and J lost 1 base. In germline, CDR1 is MNHEY, CDR2 SVGAGI.

This clonotype has just a few counts. The chain combines TRBV27 with TRBJ2-7; D is unresolved. The CDR3 has 14 amino acids. The germline V gene has CDR1 MNHEY and CDR2 SMNVEV (reference sequence). Deletions cut 0 bases from V and 4 bases from J, with 10 bases between. The CDR3 bases are TGTGCCAGCAGTTTATCAATGGCGTCTTACGAGCAGTACTTC. This encodes CASSLSMASYEQYF.

This clonotype came up many times. Written as DNA, the CDR3 is TGTGCCAGCAGCTTAAGGCCTTTAAATCAAGAGACCCAGTACTTC. The encoded protein is CASSLRPLNQETQYF. The genes are TRBV7-2 and TRBJ2-5; D not certain. The ends were cut back, 2 bases at V and 2 bases at J, with 12 bases in the middle. CDR3 size: 15 residues. Germline assignment: CDR1 SGHTA and CDR2 FQGNSA.

The V call is TRBV28, the J call TRBJ2-7; 10 bases are shared with TRBD1. There are 17 residues in the CDR3. Per germline, CDR1 MDHEN and CDR2 SYDVKM. V gave up 4 bases and J gave up 3 bases; unmatched junction bases: 12. The DNA for the CDR3 is TGTGCCAGCAGTTCACCCCGACTGACAGGGGGCAGCTACGAGCAGTACTTC. Amino acid sequence: CASSSPRLTGGSYEQYF. Combining the CDR3 with reference TRBV28 and TRBJ2-7 gives the whole variable domain DVKVTQSSRYLVKRTGEKVFLECVQDMDHENMFWYRQDPGLGLRLIYFSYDVKMKEKGDIPEGYSVSREKKERFSLILESASTNQTSMYLCASSSPRLTGGSYEQYFGPGTRLTVT.

The chain employs TRBV11-2 and TRBJ2-1, with D possibly matching TRBD2 (5 bases). The length of the CDR3 is 13 residues. CDR1 and CDR2 (germline): SGHAT, FQNNGV. Trimming pared 2 bases from V and 9 bases from J, leaving 11 bases between. This chain's CDR3 is CASSLSPAGEQFF. The CDR3, as DNA: TGTGCCAGCAGCTTAAGCCCCGCGGGTGAGCAGTTCTTC.

This clonotype was found many times. The V gene is TRBV12-3 or TRBV12-4, the J gene TRBJ2-7; 13 bases are shared with TRBD2. This CDR3 has 15 amino acids. With 5 bases clipped from V and 1 base from J, the junction kept 2 bases outside the gene matches. CDR3 coding DNA: TGTGCCAGCAGTGGACTAGCGGGAGTTTCCTACGAGCAGTACTTC. This translates into CASSGLAGVSYEQYF.

This clonotype was recorded many times. The chain joins TRBV27 to TRBJ1-6; D gene uncertain. CDR3 length equals 16 residues. V lost 0 bases and J 3 bases, leaving 9 bases between the germline ends. Germline CDR1 MNHEY, CDR2 SMNVEV (reference sequence). Written as DNA, the CDR3 is TGTGCCAGCAGTTTATCTGGCAGCGTCTATAATTCACCCCTCCACTTT. It yields the protein CASSLSGSVYNSPLHF.

The V call is TRBV30, the J call TRBJ2-3; 7 bases map to TRBD2. The CDR3 is made up of 16 amino acids. Trimming cost V 0 bases and J 6 bases; bases outside gene matches: 12. Germline-derived CDR1 and CDR2 are GTSNPN and SVGIG (reference sequence). Here the CDR3 DNA reads TGTGCCTGGAGTGTATATAGTGGCGGGAGAGGTGATACGCAGTATTTT. It translates to CAWSVYSGGRGDTQYF.

The table lists this clonotype with many counts. The gene calls are TRBV6-2 or TRBV6-3 and TRBJ2-7, with no clear D. Germline V gene data show CDR1 as MNHEY and CDR2 as SVGEGT. This CDR3 comprises 14 residues. V lost 3 bases and J 2 bases, leaving 11 bases between the germline ends. The chain's CDR3 is CASSYPWVPYEQYF. CDR3 nucleotide sequence: TGTGCCAGCAGTTATCCTTGGGTCCCCTACGAGCAGTACTTC.

This clonotype has ten or more counts. The chain carries TRBV4-3 and TRBJ2-3; 9 bases are shared with TRBD2. Trimming at V came to 3 bases and at J to 3 bases, leaving 7 bases not matched to a gene. Germline V lookup: CDR1 LGHNA, CDR2 YSLEER. The CDR3 runs to 16 residues. The DNA of the CDR3 is TGCGCCAGCAGCCAGGGTGCGGGAGGGCCGACAGATACGCAGTATTTT. Translating it yields CASSQGAGGPTDTQYF.

This clonotype showed up just a few times. One end of the junction varies from germline; a read error may be responsible. The rearrangement links TRBV12-3 or TRBV12-4 to TRBJ2-3; 8 bases map to TRBD2. The CDR3 covers 19 residues. For the CDR3, the DNA is TGTACCAGCAGTTTCTCAGGTAGCGGGACGCATGCTGACACAGATACGCAGTATTTT. As protein: CTSSFSGSGTHADTDTQYF.

The table lists this clonotype with many counts. The chain joins TRBV12-3 or TRBV12-4 to TRBJ2-4; maybe TRBD2 (6 bases). The CDR3 length is 13 residues. Trimming left V 6 bases short and J 6 bases short, with 12 bases between. Here the CDR3 DNA reads TGTGCCAGCAGACCGGGACTGGTAAACATTCAGTACTTC. This encodes CASRPGLVNIQYF.

This clonotype has just a few counts. The chain joins TRBV7-2 to TRBJ2-1; TRBD2 might be the D (6 bases). CDR1 and CDR2 from the germline V gene are SGHTA and FQGNSA. The CDR3 contains 15 residues. The ends were cut back, 1 base at V and 6 bases at J, with 13 bases in the middle. The CDR3 region has the DNA TGTGCCAGCAGCTTAGTCTGGTGGGAGGTCAATGAGCAGTTCTTC. It codes for CASSLVWWEVNEQFF.

This clonotype turned up a few times. The CDR3 loop reads CASTMLSSFTGELFF. CDR3 in DNA: TGTGCCAGTACCATGCTGAGTAGCTTCACCGGGGAGCTGTTTTTT. The rearrangement links TRBV19 to TRBJ2-2; D remains ambiguous. CDR1 is LNHDA and CDR2 is SQIVND in the germline V gene (reference sequence). The CDR3 covers 15 residues. Trimming pared 7 bases from V and 4 bases from J, leaving 16 bases between.